The TCR beta chain described here comes from a study of CD8+ T cells in alopecia areata. Documented treatment: oral pan-JAK inhibitor, 5-10 mg twice daily. The germline V gene has CDR1 SNHLY and CDR2 FYNNEI. V gave up 7 bases and J gave up 4 bases, with 13 bases separating them. The CDR3 extends over 13 amino acids. Following RNA extraction, reverse transcription yielded cDNA that acted as the sequencing template. Libraries were prepared by immunoSEQ multiplex PCR; TCRdb keeps only in-frame clonotypes and omits some of them. The sample contains about 190,000 clones, roughly 50% of which appear only once. A few counts support this clone.

V usage is TRBV2 and J usage is TRBJ2-5, with D unresolved. This specimen was CD8+ T cells sorted from blood, taken at week 24, from a patient treated with tofacitinib. This clonotype originated in a human donor with alopecia areata. Written as DNA, the CDR3 is TGTGCCAGCATCCGTTGGGCTAGAGAGACCCAGTACTTC. It is translated as CASIRWARETQYF.